The rows below give T cell receptor beta chains drawn from one sample of a study of shared clonotypes between healthy human individuals. Here immunoSEQ multiplex PCR was the method, and the copy in TCRdb shows in-frame clones only, minus some. In the table there are over a million clones, 75% to 80% of which are singletons. Sequencing was done on a sample of memory CD4+ T cells from PBMCs. The receptors derive from a man between 18 and 35 years old in good health. Some clones in this sample may be carry-over from other donors' samples. Each CDR3 is given with its conserved first and last residue. The D gene is left open where the match is weak. The size entry is marked missing in some rows and otherwise reads once, few, many or a size class.

j_call v_call d_call clone_size cdr3_nt cdr3_aa
TRBJ2-5 TRBV14 . . TGTGCCAGCAGCCAAGATCTTCCGGGAGTGCTGGGGGCCCAGTACTTC CASSQDLPGVLGAQYF
TRBJ1-1 TRBV2 TRBD1 few TGTGCCAGCAGTGATAGGGGGCCTGAAGCTTTCTTT CASSDRGPEAFF
TRBJ2-5 TRBV15 . . TGTGCCACCAGCAGGGGGGCTGGGACCCAGTACTTC CATSRGAGTQYF
TRBJ2-3 TRBV2 . . TGTGCCAGCAGTGAACTACGAGATACGCAGTATTTT CASSELRDTQYF
TRBJ1-4 TRBV18 TRBD1 . TGTGCCAGCTCACCGGGACAGAGTGCAACTAATGAAAAACTGTTTTTT CASSPGQSATNEKLFF
TRBJ1-1 TRBV25-1 . . TGTGCCAGCAGTGGGCAGGGGAACACTGAAGCTTTCTTT CASSGQGNTEAFF
TRBJ2-5 TRBV5-1 TRBD1 . TGCGCCAGCAGCTTGGCGGACAGGGGGTATGGGACCCAGTACTTC CASSLADRGYGTQYF
TRBJ2-7 TRBV7-9 TRBD1 . TGTGCCAGCAGCTTGCTTGTTGGGACAGGGTTTGCCCACGAGCAGTACTTC CASSLLVGTGFAHEQYF
TRBJ1-5 TRBV9 . once TGTGCCAGCGGGGGTTTTAATCAGCCCCAGCATTTT CASGGFNQPQHF
TRBJ2-1 TRBV5-4 TRBD2 few TGTGCCAGCAGCGTAGCGGGAGGGCCGTACAATGAGCAGTTCTTC CASSVAGGPYNEQFF
TRBJ1-6 TRBV6-5 . . TGTGCCAGCAGTTACTGGGCGGGGGGAAAGTCACCCCTCCACTTT CASSYWAGGKSPLHF
TRBJ2-5 TRBV6-5 . . TGTGCCAGCAGTTACCCGTTGGGGGGTGGAGAGACCCAGTACTTC CASSYPLGGGETQYF
TRBJ2-2 TRBV9 TRBD2 few TGTGCCAGCAGCCGACGGACTAGCGGGACTGCCCAAGGGACCGGGGAGCTGTTTTTT CASSRRTSGTAQGTGELFF
TRBJ1-1 TRBV7-8 . . TGTGCCAGCAGCTTAAAGCTCGTGAGTTACACTGAAGCTTTCTTT CASSLKLVSYTEAFF
TRBJ1-2 TRBV28 . . TGTGCCAGCAGTTTGGGGGGCTATGGCTACACCTTC CASSLGGYGYTF
TRBJ2-3 TRBV11-3 . . TGTGCCAGCAGCCCGTTGGGGGGCACAGATACGCAGTATTTT CASSPLGGTDTQYF
TRBJ2-2 TRBV4-3 TRBD1 . TGCGCCAGCAGCCGGGGAGAGGGACAGGGGATCACCGGGGAGCTGTTTTTT CASSRGEGQGITGELFF
TRBJ1-4 TRBV9 TRBD1 . TGTGCCAGCAGCACGACAGGGGCGGGTGAAAAACTGTTTTTT CASSTTGAGEKLFF
TRBJ1-3 TRBV4-2 TRBD1 . TGTGCCAGCAGCCGTAGCCCCTCGGACAGGGGGCGCAGGGTAACTGGAAACACCATATATTTT CASSRSPSDRGRRVTGNTIYF
TRBJ2-3 TRBV7-9 TRBD2 . TGTGCCAGCAGCCAAGGACTAGCGGGGATCACAGATACGCAGTATTTT CASSQGLAGITDTQYF
TRBJ1-1 TRBV7-4 . . TGTGCCAGCACGGAGGATACTGAAGCTTTCTTT CASTEDTEAFF
TRBJ2-1 TRBV6-1 . . TGTGCCAGCAGTGCTACTAGCTTAACTGGACGGGAGCAGTTCTTC CASSATSLTGREQFF
TRBJ2-2 TRBV29-1 . . TGCAGCGCATCCATGGGTACGGGGGAGCTGTTTTTT CSASMGTGELFF
TRBJ1-2 TRBV19 . . TGTGCCAGTAGTATGTCTGGGGTGGCCTATGGCTACACCTTC CASSMSGVAYGYTF
TRBJ1-1 TRBV18 . . TGTGCCAGCTCCCTCGGTGTCTGGGACACTGAAGCTTTCTTT CASSLGVWDTEAFF
TRBJ2-7 TRBV27 . . TGTGCCAGCATCTCCTGGGCCCCCAGCACGTATGCCGAGCAGTACTTC CASISWAPSTYAEQYF
TRBJ2-5 TRBV6-1 . . TGTGCCAGCAGTGAATTGGGTCCGGTCACCCAGTACTTC CASSELGPVTQYF
TRBJ2-1 TRBV6-1 . . TGTGCCAGCAGTGCCTCAATTGGGGGAGAGTACAATGAGCAGTTCTTC CASSASIGGEYNEQFF
TRBJ2-1 TRBV11-3 TRBD2 . TGTGCCAGCAGCCGGGGGGGCTCGAGTGAGAATGAGCAGTTCTTC CASSRGGSSENEQFF
TRBJ1-5 TRBV28 . . TGTGCCAGCAGTTCAGGACAGCCTAATCAGCCCCAGCATTTT CASSSGQPNQPQHF
TRBJ2-3 TRBV5-1 . . TGCGCCAGCAGCCCCCGTCCGGGCCCAGATACGCAGTATTTT CASSPRPGPDTQYF
TRBJ2-7 TRBV9 . few TGTGCCAGCAGCGTAAGGGATACAGCCTACGAGCAGTACTTC CASSVRDTAYEQYF
TRBJ2-2 TRBV5-1 . . TGCGCCAGCAGGGTCCATGACGCGAACACCGGGGAGCTGTTTTTT CASRVHDANTGELFF
TRBJ2-1 TRBV7-3 . . TGTGCCAGCAGCTTAGGACCAATCTCCTACAATGAGCAGTTCTTC CASSLGPISYNEQFF
TRBJ1-2 TRBV28 . . TGTGCCAGCAGTTTACTGACAGACTATGGCTACACCTTC CASSLLTDYGYTF
TRBJ2-2 TRBV7-6 . . TGTGCCAGCAGCTTAGAGGTCGGGGAGCTGTTTTTT CASSLEVGELFF
TRBJ2-7 TRBV2 . . TGTGCCAGCAGTCCCGCCGACGGCGTATACGAGCAGTACTTC CASSPADGVYEQYF
TRBJ2-3 TRBV27 . . TGTGCCAGCAAAAGAGACAACACAGATACGCAGTATTTT CASKRDNTDTQYF
TRBJ1-5 TRBV4-3 . . TGCGCCAGCAGCCTGGACTATACTAGCAATCAGCCCCAGCATTTT CASSLDYTSNQPQHF
TRBJ1-2 TRBV29-1 TRBD1 . TGCAGCGTTGAAGTGAACAGGAAGGGGGCCGGGGGCTACACCTTC CSVEVNRKGAGGYTF
TRBJ2-7 TRBV15 . . TGTGCCACCAGCAGAGATCGAACAGGCACCACCTACGAGCAGTACTTC CATSRDRTGTTYEQYF
TRBJ2-1 TRBV5-4 . . TGTGCCAGCAGCTTGTACACAGGGAACTATGAGCAGTTCTTC CASSLYTGNYEQFF
TRBJ2-3 TRBV27 . many TGTGCCAGCAGTTTATCCGTTCGCACAGATACGCAGTATTTT CASSLSVRTDTQYF
TRBJ2-7 TRBV6-1 TRBD2 . TGTGCCAGCACCTCTCCCTGGGAGGGGCGCTACGAGCAGTACTTC CASTSPWEGRYEQYF
TRBJ1-5 TRBV27 . . TGTGCCAGCAGTTTACTCTCTGGAGGGCGCAGGGTTCAGCCCCAGCATTTT CASSLLSGGRRVQPQHF
TRBJ2-7 TRBV5-1 TRBD2 . TGCGCCAGCAGCCGAACCGGGACTAGCGCCTACGAGCAGTACTTC CASSRTGTSAYEQYF
TRBJ1-5 TRBV19 . . TGTGCCAGTAGAACTGAATCAGGGAATCAGCCCCAGCATTTT CASRTESGNQPQHF
TRBJ2-5 TRBV5-1 . . TGCGCCAGCAGCTCCTATACCCAAGAGACCCAGTACTTC CASSSYTQETQYF
TRBJ2-7 TRBV7-9 TRBD2 . TGTGCCAGCAGCTCCCCCGGGAGGACCTACGAGCAGTACTTC CASSSPGRTYEQYF
TRBJ1-1 TRBV9 . . TGTGCCAGCAGCGTAGATCGGGAGACACAAGCTTTCTTT CASSVDRETQAFF
TRBJ2-7 TRBV4-1 . . TGCGCCAGCAGCCCCCAACACGCCAGTTCCTACGAGCAGTACTTC CASSPQHASSYEQYF
TRBJ1-1 TRBV5-5 TRBD1 few TGTGCCAGCAGCCACCCGGGACAGGGAAACACTGAAGCTTTCTTT CASSHPGQGNTEAFF
TRBJ2-7 TRBV5-1 . few TGCGCCAGCAGCTTGGCGAGGGGGATCAGCTACGAGCAGTACTTC CASSLARGISYEQYF
TRBJ2-3 TRBV7-2 TRBD2 once TGTGCCAGCAGCTTCCCGACCTCAGCGGGAAGGACAGATACGCAGTATTTT CASSFPTSAGRTDTQYF